The rows below give T cell receptor beta chains drawn from one sample of a study of blood T cell repertoires in COVID-19. Sequenced by immunoSEQ multiplex PCR; TCRdb stores in-frame clones only, minus some. The sample lists about 130,000 clones, roughly four fifths occurring once. Sequencing was carried out using peripheral blood. The receptors were gathered from a man in his forties with active or convalescent COVID-19. CDR3s include the opening cysteine and the closing phenylalanine or tryptophan. Fields, in order: clone size, J gene, D gene, V gene, CDR3 DNA, CDR3 protein. The D gene is left open where the match is weak. Clone size is given for some rows only: seen once, a few or many times, or a class if the clone is expanded.

size: NA; J: TRBJ2-7; D: TRBD2; V: TRBV5-1; DNA: TGCGCCAGCAGCCAGGCGGGGGCCTACGAGCAGTACTTC; CDR3: CASSQAGAYEQYF
size: NA; J: TRBJ2-6; D: NA; V: TRBV7-2; DNA: TGTGCCAGCAGCTTTTCGTACTCTGGGGCCAACGTCCTGACTTTC; CDR3: CASSFSYSGANVLTF
size: NA; J: TRBJ2-2; D: NA; V: TRBV7-3; DNA: TGTGCCAGCAGCCCTGGGCAGAACACCGGGGAGCTGTTTTTT; CDR3: CASSPGQNTGELFF
size: few; J: TRBJ2-7; D: TRBD2; V: TRBV4-2; DNA: TGTGCCAGCAGCCCTACCGGGACTAGCTTGGGCGAGCAGTACTTC; CDR3: CASSPTGTSLGEQYF
size: few; J: TRBJ1-6; D: NA; V: TRBV11-2; DNA: TGTGCCACTCAGGGAGGAGCGGGCTTTAATTCACCCCTCCACTTT; CDR3: CATQGGAGFNSPLHF
size: NA; J: TRBJ2-7; D: NA; V: TRBV4-3; DNA: TGCGCCAGCAGCCAAACAGACAGGACGACGGGGGAGCAGTACTTC; CDR3: CASSQTDRTTGEQYF
size: few; J: TRBJ1-5; D: TRBD1; V: TRBV19; DNA: TGTGCCAGTAATCCCAGGGGGGTTCTAGGGCAGCCCCAGCATTTT; CDR3: CASNPRGVLGQPQHF
size: NA; J: TRBJ1-1; D: NA; V: TRBV11-2; DNA: TGTGCCAGCAGCTTAGAAGCAGGGAGGACTGAAGCTTTCTTT; CDR3: CASSLEAGRTEAFF
size: few; J: TRBJ2-4; D: NA; V: TRBV21-1; DNA: TGTGCCAGCAGCCCCCTATTGAGCAAAAACATTCAGTACTTC; CDR3: CASSPLLSKNIQYF
size: NA; J: TRBJ2-2; D: NA; V: TRBV11-2; DNA: TGTGCCAGCAGATCTCAGACTCTAACCGGGGAGCTGTTTTTT; CDR3: CASRSQTLTGELFF
size: NA; J: TRBJ1-2; D: TRBD1; V: TRBV30; DNA: TGTGCCCAAACAGGGGGGCCATTTGGCTACACCTTC; CDR3: CAQTGGPFGYTF
size: NA; J: TRBJ2-7; D: NA; V: TRBV6-5; DNA: TGTGCCAGCAGCAGGACAGTGAACTACGAGCAGTACTTC; CDR3: CASSRTVNYEQYF
size: NA; J: TRBJ2-1; D: NA; V: TRBV29-1; DNA: TGCAGCGTTGAGTACAGTTCCAATGAGCAGTTCTTC; CDR3: CSVEYSSNEQFF
size: NA; J: TRBJ2-6; D: TRBD1; V: TRBV6-8; DNA: TGTGCCAGCAGTTACTCGATAGAGGACAGGGTCTTTGGGGCCAACGTCCTGACTTTC; CDR3: CASSYSIEDRVFGANVLTF
size: few; J: TRBJ1-1; D: NA; V: TRBV18; DNA: TGTGCCAGCTCACTGCAGGGGATGAACACTGAAGCTTTCTTT; CDR3: CASSLQGMNTEAFF
size: NA; J: TRBJ1-6; D: TRBD1; V: TRBV25-1; DNA: TGTGCCAGCAGTGGAAGACAGGGAACCAATTCACCCCTCCACTTT; CDR3: CASSGRQGTNSPLHF
size: NA; J: TRBJ2-4; D: NA; V: TRBV6-2/TRBV6-3; DNA: TGTGCCAGCAGTTACTCCCAGGACAGCCAAAACATTCAGTACTTC; CDR3: CASSYSQDSQNIQYF
size: few; J: TRBJ1-5; D: NA; V: TRBV15; DNA: TGTGCCACCAGCAGAGAAGGGAGCTATAGCAATCAGCCCCAGCATTTT; CDR3: CATSREGSYSNQPQHF
size: NA; J: TRBJ2-7; D: TRBD1; V: TRBV7-2; DNA: TGTGCCAGCAGCCTACGGACAGGGGCCTACGAGCAGTACTTC; CDR3: CASSLRTGAYEQYF
size: NA; J: TRBJ2-2; D: NA; V: TRBV9; DNA: TGTGCCAGCAGCCTCTCCCTATACACCGGGGAGCTGTTTTTT; CDR3: CASSLSLYTGELFF
size: NA; J: TRBJ1-1; D: NA; V: TRBV19; DNA: TGTGCCAGTAGCATAGGGCCCGTGGCTTTCTTT; CDR3: CASSIGPVAFF
size: NA; J: TRBJ2-7; D: NA; V: TRBV30; DNA: TGTGCCTGGAGTGGCCGAGTTGGGCAGTACTTC; CDR3: CAWSGRVGQYF
size: NA; J: TRBJ1-1; D: NA; V: TRBV7-2; DNA: TGTGCCAGCAGCTTAGGGGGGGGCGCGAGCACTGAAGCTTTCTTT; CDR3: CASSLGGGASTEAFF
size: NA; J: TRBJ1-5; D: NA; V: TRBV15; DNA: TGTGCCACCAGCAGCCAGTGGAGGGAAGGCAGCAATCAGCCCCAGCATTTT; CDR3: CATSSQWREGSNQPQHF
size: NA; J: TRBJ2-5; D: TRBD2; V: TRBV19; DNA: TGTGCCAGTAGTAGCAATAGCGGGGGAGAAGAGACCCAGTACTTC; CDR3: CASSSNSGGEETQYF
size: NA; J: TRBJ1-1; D: NA; V: TRBV30; DNA: TGTGCCTGGAGCCCCCCCCAGAACACTGAAGCTTTCTTT; CDR3: CAWSPPQNTEAFF
size: NA; J: TRBJ2-7; D: TRBD2; V: TRBV10-3; DNA: TGTGCCATCAGTGCCGTACTAGCGGGGGTCGACGAGCAGTACTTC; CDR3: CAISAVLAGVDEQYF
size: NA; J: TRBJ1-5; D: NA; V: TRBV7-2; DNA: TGTGCCAGCAGCCTCAGTCATAGCAATCAGCCCCAGCATTTT; CDR3: CASSLSHSNQPQHF
size: NA; J: TRBJ1-5; D: TRBD1; V: TRBV6-5; DNA: TGTGCCAGCAGTTCTACAGGGGTGAGTCAGCCCCAGCATTTT; CDR3: CASSSTGVSQPQHF
size: NA; J: TRBJ2-5; D: TRBD2; V: TRBV7-6; DNA: TGTGCCAGCAGCGTGACCGGGGGGGCCGGGGAGACCCAGTACTTC; CDR3: CASSVTGGAGETQYF
size: many; J: TRBJ2-3; D: NA; V: TRBV11-3; DNA: TGTGCCAGCAGCTCTCCCCGGGAACTAGATACGCAGTATTTT; CDR3: CASSSPRELDTQYF
size: NA; J: TRBJ2-1; D: TRBD1; V: TRBV12-5; DNA: TGTGCTAGTGGTTGGGACAGGGTCAATGAGCAGTTCTTC; CDR3: CASGWDRVNEQFF
size: once; J: TRBJ2-5; D: TRBD2; V: TRBV9; DNA: TGTGCCAGCAGCGGTAGCGGGGGCCAACAAGAGACCCAGTACTTC; CDR3: CASSGSGGQQETQYF
size: NA; J: TRBJ1-6; D: NA; V: TRBV23-1; DNA: TGCGCCAGCAGTCAATCTACCAGGTGCTCCTATAATTCACCCCTCCACTTT; CDR3: CASSQSTRCSYNSPLHF
size: NA; J: TRBJ1-1; D: TRBD1; V: TRBV5-6; DNA: TGTGCCAGCAGCTTGGGGGACAGGGCTGGCACTGAAGCTTTCTTT; CDR3: CASSLGDRAGTEAFF
size: NA; J: TRBJ2-7; D: NA; V: TRBV12-3/TRBV12-4; DNA: TGTGCCAGCAGGGAGACAGCCTCCTACGAGCAGTACTTC; CDR3: CASRETASYEQYF
size: NA; J: TRBJ2-2; D: NA; V: TRBV12-3/TRBV12-4; DNA: TGTGCCAGCAATCTAGGGGTTACCGGGGAGCTGTTTTTT; CDR3: CASNLGVTGELFF
size: NA; J: TRBJ2-2; D: NA; V: TRBV5-1; DNA: TGCGCCAGCAGCTTGGTATGGGGCCAAGGACATACCGGGGAGCTGTTTTTT; CDR3: CASSLVWGQGHTGELFF
size: few; J: TRBJ2-2; D: NA; V: TRBV19; DNA: TGTGCCAGTAGTATCTTACAGATAAACACCGGGGAGCTGTTTTTT; CDR3: CASSILQINTGELFF
size: NA; J: TRBJ1-2; D: TRBD1; V: TRBV9; DNA: TGTGCCAGCAGCGTAGGGACAGGGGGCGATGGCTACACCTTC; CDR3: CASSVGTGGDGYTF